This T cell receptor beta chain originates from a study of sequential checkpoint blockade in melanoma. In the study overall: Both treatment sequences were followed by maintenance nivolumab.

Assay: immunoSEQ multiplex PCR; the TCRdb copy retains only in-frame clones and omits some. The sample lists under 25,000 clones, about 80% seen once, with about 40% in the top ten. As to treatment: randomized to nivolumab then ipilimumab (arm A) or the reverse (arm B). This CDR3 contains 13 residues. Germline values: CDR1 SEHNR, CDR2 FQNEAQ (reference sequence). The ends lost 5 bases at V and 3 bases at J; junction bases unmatched: 3. This clonotype originated in a human donor with melanoma. The material sequenced was CD8+ T cells sorted from blood (inferred from file names), taken from a patient given nivolumab and ipilimumab in sequence. This chain joins TRBV7-9 and TRBJ2-7, with 8 nucleotides matching TRBD2. The DNA for the CDR3 is TGTGCCAGCAGCGAAAGCGGGAGCTACGAGCAGTACTTC. It translates to CASSESGSYEQYF.